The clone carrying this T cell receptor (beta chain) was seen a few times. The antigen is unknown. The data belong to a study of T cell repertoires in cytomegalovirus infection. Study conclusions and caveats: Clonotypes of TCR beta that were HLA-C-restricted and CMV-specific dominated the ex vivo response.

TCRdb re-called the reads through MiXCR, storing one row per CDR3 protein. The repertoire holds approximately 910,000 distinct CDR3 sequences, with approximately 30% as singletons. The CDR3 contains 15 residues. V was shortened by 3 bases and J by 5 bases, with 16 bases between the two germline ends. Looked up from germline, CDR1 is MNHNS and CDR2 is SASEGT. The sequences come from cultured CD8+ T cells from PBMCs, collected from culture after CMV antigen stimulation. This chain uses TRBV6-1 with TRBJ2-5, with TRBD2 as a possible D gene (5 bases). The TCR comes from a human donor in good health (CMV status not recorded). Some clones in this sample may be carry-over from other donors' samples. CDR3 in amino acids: CASSEGRYIEETQYF. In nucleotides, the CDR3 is TGTGCCAGCAGTGAGGGGAGATACATTGAGGAGACCCAGTACTTC.